This entry lists 29 T cell receptor beta chains sequenced from one sample in a study of cytomegalovirus exposure and HLA in healthy donors. It was with 60 Vbeta and 13 Jbeta primers that the PCR ran. Libraries were prepared by immunoSEQ multiplex PCR; TCRdb keeps only in-frame clonotypes and omits some of them. This sample carries fewer than 90,000 clones, 60% to 80% of them seen once, and the ten largest clones take 5.5% to 7.5%. The specimen was PBMCs. These receptors were taken from a female donor in good health and CMV-seronegative.

The V gene is TRBV5-1, the J gene TRBJ2-6; D gene ambiguous. The CDR3 spans 17 residues. The V gene's germline CDR1 is SGHRS and CDR2 YFSETQ. V lost 0 bases and J lost 2, with 12 bases in between. CDR3 sequence (DNA): TGCGCCAGCAGCTTGGCTGCCCCAGTGGCTGGGGCCAACGTCCTGACTTTC. Amino acids: CASSLAAPVAGANVLTF. The whole variable domain, remainder taken from reference TRBV5-1 and TRBJ2-6, is KAGVTQTPRYLIKTRGQQVTLSCSPISGHRSVSWYQQTPGQGLQFLFEYFSETQRNKGNFPGRFSGRQFSNSRSEMNVSTLELGDSALYLCASSLAAPVAGANVLTFGAGSRLTVL.

CDR3: CASSIGPYNSPLHF. DNA for the CDR3: TGTGCCAGTAGTATTGGCCCCTATAATTCACCCCTCCACTTT. This chain uses TRBV19 with TRBJ1-6; D uncertain. This CDR3 has 14 amino acids. V was shortened by 3 bases and J by 2 bases, with 5 bases between the two germline ends. Germline values: CDR1 LNHDA, CDR2 SQIVND (reference sequence).

In this sample, this clone turned up a few times. The chain links TRBV6-1 to TRBJ1-3; no definite D call. V lost 7 bases, J lost 1 base, and 5 bases lay in between. This CDR3 has 12 amino acids. Per the germline V gene, CDR1 is MNHNS and CDR2 is SASEGT. DNA of the CDR3: TGTGCCAGCACCTCGTCTGGAAACACCATATATTTT. It codes for CASTSSGNTIYF.

The sample holds one count of this clone. The genes are TRBV6-6 and TRBJ2-7, with 8 bases lining up with TRBD1. CDR1 is MNHNY, CDR2 SVGAGI, per germline (reference sequence). J lost 3 bases, V lost 4 bases, and 5 bases had no gene match. The CDR3 covers 14 residues. CDR3 DNA sequence: TGTGCCAGCAGTTCCGGACAGGGTTACTACGAGCAGTACTTC. This gives the protein CASSSGQGYYEQYF.

This clone was detected only once. The chain uses TRBV19 and TRBJ2-1, with D perhaps TRBD2 (5 bases). Germline V CDR1 and CDR2: LNHDA, SQIVND (reference sequence). This CDR3 has 14 residues. The V gene lost 5 bases and the J gene lost 4 bases, with 12 bases spanning the gap. The CDR3 loop reads CASSPTGLYNEQFF. The DNA of the CDR3 is TGTGCCAGTAGTCCAACGGGGTTGTACAATGAGCAGTTCTTC.

This clone appeared once. The chain employs TRBV6-5 and TRBJ1-2; TRBD1 aligns across 7 bases. V was clipped by 3 bases and J by 5 bases; unmatched bases: 9. CDR1 and CDR2 from the germline V gene are MNHEY and SVGAGI. The CDR3 covers 15 residues. The CDR3 nucleotides are TGTGCCAGCAGTTATCGGAGACAGGGATCGTATGGCTACACCTTC. Its translation is CASSYRRQGSYGYTF.

In DNA form, the CDR3 reads TGTGCCACCAGCAGAGAACCTCTAGCGGGGGGGCAGGAGACCCAGTACTTC. It translates to CATSREPLAGGQETQYF. This chain uses TRBV15 with TRBJ2-5, with 12 bases identical to TRBD2. This CDR3 has 17 amino acids. Germline V gene sequence: CDR1 LNHNV, CDR2 YYDKDF (reference sequence). V lost 0 bases and J lost 5; bases outside the gene matches: 7. The full variable domain, its missing parts supplied by reference TRBV15 and TRBJ2-5, is DAMVIQNPRYQVTQFGKPVTLSCSQTLNHNVMYWYQQKSSQAPKLLFHYYDKDFNNEADTPDNFQSRRPNTSFCFLDIRSPGLGDTAMYLCATSREPLAGGQETQYFGPGTRLLVL.

The chain recombines TRBV2 with TRBJ1-5, with 7 bases fitting TRBD1. Germline-derived CDR1 and CDR2 are SNHLY and FYNNEI. The CDR3 runs 11 residues. The V gene end was trimmed by 7 bases and the J gene end by 11 bases; junction bases not matched to a gene: 5. The CDR3 here is CASTAGGSQHF. DNA for the CDR3: TGTGCCAGCACCGCAGGGGGATCCCAGCATTTT.

This sequence joins TRBV13 and TRBJ1-1; 7 bases line up with TRBD1. CDR1 is PRHDT, CDR2 FYEKMQ, per germline (reference sequence). The CDR3 runs 16 residues. V lost 3 bases to trimming and J lost 0 bases; unmatched junction nucleotides: 7. CDR3 region: CASSFATGLLNTEAFF. In DNA, the CDR3 is TGTGCCAGCAGCTTTGCGACAGGGCTATTGAACACTGAAGCTTTCTTT. Full variable domain (outside the CDR3, taken from reference TRBV13 and TRBJ1-1): AAGVIQSPRHLIKEKRETATLKCYPIPRHDTVYWYQQGPGQDPQFLISFYEKMQSDKGSIPDRFSAQQFSDYHSELNMSSLELGDSALYFCASSFATGLLNTEAFFGQGTRLTVV.

The chain joins TRBV2 to TRBJ1-4, with D unresolved. This CDR3 region has 16 residues. Germline assignment: CDR1 SNHLY and CDR2 FYNNEI. V lost 0 bases, J lost 5 bases, and 13 bases lay in between. The CDR3 DNA is TGTGCCAGCAGTGAAGCAGGAACAGCATTGAATGAAAAACTGTTTTTT. Amino acid sequence: CASSEAGTALNEKLFF. The complete variable domain, with remaining parts taken from reference TRBV2 and TRBJ1-4, reads EPEVTQTPSHQVTQMGQEVILRCVPISNHLYFYWYRQILGQKVEFLVSFYNNEISEKSEIFDDQFSVERPDGSNFTLKIRSTKLEDSAMYFCASSEAGTALNEKLFFGSGTQLSVL.

This chain joins TRBV6-7 and TRBJ2-3, with TRBD2 matching over 14 bases. TRBV6-7 is an ORF; its function is uncertain. The CDR3 totals 16 residues. With V trimmed by 6 bases and J by 1 base, 3 bases remained unmatched. The CDR3 reads CASRMGLAGGTDTQYF. CDR3 nucleotides: TGTGCCAGCAGAATGGGACTAGCGGGAGGCACAGATACGCAGTATTTT.

V and J are TRBV10-1 and TRBJ1-4; unclear D gene. Germline CDR1 is WNHNN and CDR2 is SYGVQD (reference sequence). This CDR3 comprises 14 residues. The V end was cut by 8 bases, the J end by 8 bases, with 18 bases between. CDR3 DNA: TGCGCCAGCCCCCCCGATAAAAAGAGGGAAAAACTGTTTTTT. Protein sequence: CASPPDKKREKLFF.

J is TRBJ1-1 and V is TRBV9; 7 positions agree with TRBD1. The V and J ends lost 0 bases and 0 bases, in that order; junction bases with no gene match: 8. Per the germline V gene, CDR1 is SGDLS and CDR2 is YYNGEE. This CDR3 has 17 amino acids. The CDR3 DNA reads as TGTGCCAGCAGCGTAGGTATTCTGGGGACAGTGAACACTGAAGCTTTCTTT. This gives the protein CASSVGILGTVNTEAFF.

The rearrangement links TRBV9 to TRBJ1-1; 7 bases line up with TRBD1. V lost 2 bases and J lost 7; bases outside the gene matches: 8. The length of the CDR3 is 14 residues. CDR1 SGDLS and CDR2 YYNGEE come from the germline V gene. CDR3 coding DNA: TGTGCCAGCAGCGTCCTTAGGGGGCTCGGTGAAGCTTTCTTT. Its translation is CASSVLRGLGEAFF. The full variable domain, with the rest looked up from reference TRBV9 and TRBJ1-1, is DSGVTQTPKHLITATGQRVTLRCSPRSGDLSVYWYQQSLDQGLQFLIQYYNGEERAKGNILERFSAQQFPDLHSELNLSSLELGDSALYFCASSVLRGLGEAFFGQGTRLTVV.

The V gene is TRBV5-8, the J gene TRBJ1-2, with D possibly being TRBD1 (6 bases). Germline CDR1 reads SGHTS; CDR2 reads YDEGEE. Trimming removed 0 bases at V and 5 bases at J, with 14 bases between. CDR3 length: 15 residues. This chain's CDR3 is CASSLANRATYGYTF. The CDR3 DNA follows: TGTGCCAGCAGCTTGGCTAACAGGGCCACTTATGGCTACACCTTC.

This chain uses TRBV28 with TRBJ2-2, with 8 bases matching TRBD2. This CDR3 is 14 amino acids long. V shed 5 bases and J 1 base; nucleotides not matched to a gene: 0. Germline V gene data show CDR1 as MDHEN and CDR2 as SYDVKM. As DNA, the CDR3 is TGTGCCAGCAGTCTAGCGGGGAACACCGGGGAGCTGTTTTTT. Translated, it gives CASSLAGNTGELFF.

This clone showed up just a few times. J is TRBJ2-2 and V is TRBV4-3; D perhaps matches TRBD2 (6 bases). The CDR3 spans 15 residues. Germline V lookup: CDR1 LGHNA, CDR2 YSLEER. V lost 0 bases, J lost 5 bases, and 10 bases lay in between. The chain's CDR3 is CASSQEGLSTGELFF. CDR3 coding DNA: TGCGCCAGCAGCCAAGAGGGACTTTCGACCGGGGAGCTGTTTTTT.

In its sample, this clone was seen a few times. The genes are TRBV6-5 and TRBJ1-5, with TRBD1 matching over 7 bases. With 2 bases clipped from V and 8 bases from J, the junction kept 6 bases outside the gene matches. CDR1 and CDR2 from the germline V gene are MNHEY and SVGAGI. This CDR3 contains 14 residues. The CDR3 reads CASSYDRVGKPQHF. The CDR3 coding sequence is TGTGCCAGCAGTTACGACAGGGTGGGGAAGCCCCAGCATTTT.

The genes are TRBV29-1 and TRBJ1-3, with D possibly matching TRBD1 (5 bases). The V end was cut by 7 bases, the J end by 4 bases, with 14 bases between. The CDR3 extends over 13 amino acids. Germline-derived CDR1 and CDR2 are SQVTM and ANQGSEA. The CDR3 coding sequence is TGCAGCGGAGCTCAGGGTTACGGAAACACCATATATTTT. This codes for CSGAQGYGNTIYF.

The chain links TRBV28 to TRBJ2-1; 12 nucleotides line up with TRBD2. The germline V gene encodes CDR1 MDHEN and CDR2 SYDVKM. This CDR3 spans 19 amino acids. V shed 9 bases and J 4 bases; nucleotides not matched to a gene: 19. CDR3 sequence reads: CASPPTGTSGPVEYNEQFF. The CDR3 DNA reads as TGTGCCAGTCCCCCTACCGGGACTAGCGGGCCCGTCGAGTACAATGAGCAGTTCTTC. Full variable domain (rest looked up from reference TRBV28 and TRBJ2-1): DVKVTQSSRYLVKRTGEKVFLECVQDMDHENMFWYRQDPGLGLRLIYFSYDVKMKEKGDIPEGYSVSREKKERFSLILESASTNQTSMYLCASPPTGTSGPVEYNEQFFGPGTRLTVL.

V usage is TRBV29-1 and J usage is TRBJ1-2; TRBD1 agrees at 9 bases. Germline-derived CDR1 and CDR2 are SQVTM and ANQGSEA. J gave up 5 bases and V 1 base, and 2 bases lay outside the gene matches. The length of the CDR3 is 13 residues. The CDR3 nucleotides read TGCAGCGTTGAAGTGACAGGGGGTTATGGCTACACCTTC. This translates into CSVEVTGGYGYTF.

The chain carries TRBV5-1 and TRBJ1-4, with TRBD1 identical over 9 bases. J was trimmed by 9 bases and V by 3 bases; bases with no gene match: 9. Germline values: CDR1 SGHRS, CDR2 YFSETQ. The CDR3 covers 15 residues. The DNA for the CDR3 is TGCGCCAGCAGCTCCCGGACAGGGGCTACGCAAAAACTGTTTTTT. Its translation: CASSSRTGATQKLFF.

This clone has only one observation. V is TRBV27 and J is TRBJ1-4, with no clear D. V was pared by 8 bases and J by 4 bases, with 8 bases between. The V gene's germline CDR1 is MNHEY and CDR2 SMNVEV (reference sequence). The CDR3 loop spans 12 amino acids. The CDR3 bases are TGTGCCAGCGCTATGCGTAATGAAAAACTGTTTTTT. This gives the protein CASAMRNEKLFF.

This chain uses TRBV7-2 with TRBJ2-1; no firm D call. Per the germline V gene, CDR1 is SGHTA and CDR2 is FQGNSA. This CDR3 has 15 amino acids. The germline V and J ends were trimmed by 1 base and 6 bases, with 13 bases remaining between them. The CDR3 bases are TGTGCCAGCAGCTTAGGTCTCTACTCTTTCAATGAGCAGTTCTTC. Translating gives CASSLGLYSFNEQFF.

This chain joins TRBV10-3 and TRBJ2-7; no definite D call. The germline gives CDR1 ENHRY, CDR2 SYGVKD. V lost 5 bases and J lost 3, with 5 bases in between. This CDR3 region has 11 residues. The CDR3 is CAISINYEQYF. The CDR3 DNA follows: TGTGCCATCAGTATTAACTACGAGCAGTACTTC.

V usage is TRBV2 and J usage is TRBJ1-1; 9 bases align to TRBD1. In germline, CDR1 is SNHLY, CDR2 FYNNEI. CDR3 size: 15 residues. With V trimmed by 7 bases and J by 6 bases, 12 bases remained unmatched. The CDR3 DNA reads TGTGCCAGCACAAAGACAGGGGGAGAAGGAGCTGAAGCTTTCTTT. Protein product: CASTKTGGEGAEAFF.

This clone is classed as medium-sized. V and J are TRBV10-2 and TRBJ2-7; perhaps TRBD1 as D (5 bases). CDR3 length equals 13 residues. Looked up from germline, CDR1 is WSHSY and CDR2 is SAAADI. V was shortened by 4 bases and J by 7 bases, with 14 bases between the two germline ends. The CDR3 DNA sequence: TGCGCCAGCAGTGGGGCCCAGGGTGGAGAGCAGTACTTC. Protein sequence: CASSGAQGGEQYF.

The V call is TRBV30, the J call TRBJ2-2; 8 bases are a match to TRBD1. The CDR3 is made up of 15 amino acids. With V trimmed by 2 bases and J by 2 bases, 4 bases remained unmatched. Germline CDR1 and CDR2: GTSNPN and SVGIG (reference sequence). CDR3 sequence: CAWSRTGFNTGELFF. CDR3 coding DNA: TGTGCCTGGAGTCGGACAGGGTTTAACACCGGGGAGCTGTTTTTT.

This chain connects TRBV10-2 to TRBJ2-5, with D perhaps TRBD2 (6 bases). The CDR3 loop spans 16 amino acids. CDR1 is WSHSY, CDR2 SAAADI, per germline. The V gene lost 0 bases and the J gene lost 5 bases, with 16 bases spanning the gap. Here the CDR3 reads CASSESAVVGGETQYF. The CDR3 DNA follows: TGCGCCAGCAGTGAGTCGGCGGTAGTCGGGGGTGAGACCCAGTACTTC.